The 18 T cell receptor beta chains below all came from one sample that was sequenced in a study of OX40 agonist ivuxolimab in advanced cancers. Measured with immunoSEQ multiplex PCR; TCRdb has only the in-frame clones, and not every one. The sample lists about 79,000 clones, about 85% seen once, with roughly 4.8% in the top ten. The specimen comprised CD4+ or CD8+ T cells sorted from blood, sampled in a trial of the OX40 agonist ivuxolimab. Receptors were obtained from an adult with an advanced solid tumor such as melanoma, head and neck, liver or kidney cancer.

The chain joins TRBV7-9 to TRBJ1-4; the D is unclear. The CDR3 spans 14 residues. Trimming removed 5 bases from V and 8 bases from J, with 15 bases in between. Per germline, CDR1 SEHNR and CDR2 FQNEAQ (reference sequence). The CDR3 DNA sequence: TGTGCCAGCAGCCCCCGCCTGGGAGTCGAAAAACTGTTTTTT. It codes for CASSPRLGVEKLFF.

This clone has only one observation. This chain joins TRBV7-9 and TRBJ1-5, with 7 bases fitting TRBD1. Germline V gives CDR1 SEHNR, CDR2 FQNEAQ (reference sequence). V shed 5 bases, J shed 7 bases, and the junction held 5 bases outside the gene matches. The CDR3 is made up of 13 amino acids. The CDR3 coding sequence is TGTGCCAGCAGCCAATGGGACAGCCAGCCCCAGCATTTT. Protein product: CASSQWDSQPQHF.

In its sample, this clone was seen a few times. V usage is TRBV11-2 and J usage is TRBJ2-5, with 13 bases fitting TRBD2. Germline V gene sequence: CDR1 SGHAT, CDR2 FQNNGV. The CDR3 spans 18 residues. V lost 5 bases and J lost 5; bases outside the gene matches: 14. The DNA for the CDR3 is TGTGCCAGCAGCCCCATGAGACTAGCGGGAGGTGGTGGGGAGACCCAGTACTTC. Its translation: CASSPMRLAGGGGETQYF.

This chain connects TRBV7-6 to TRBJ2-5, with 9 bases fitting TRBD1. Germline CDR1 SGHVS, CDR2 FNYEAQ. This CDR3 is built from 14 residues. Unmatched junction bases numbered 4, after V lost 5 bases and J lost 3 bases. The CDR3, as DNA: TGTGCCAGCAGCCGGGACAGGGAAAAAGAGACCCAGTACTTC. This encodes CASSRDREKETQYF.

Details on this clone: Within the sample, other DNA sequences also encode this same CDR3. The chain employs TRBV11-2 and TRBJ2-2, with 7 bases matching TRBD2. Germline CDR1 is SGHAT and CDR2 is FQNNGV. The trim removed 3 bases at V and 5 bases at J, leaving 3 bases unmatched. This CDR3 contains 14 residues. CDR3 nucleotide sequence: TGTGCCAGCAGCTTGAGACTAGCAACCGGGGAGCTGTTTTTT. Its protein product is CASSLRLATGELFF.

This clone was picked up one time. This chain uses TRBV30 with TRBJ1-1; the D gene is possibly TRBD1 (5 bases). The V gene's germline CDR1 is GTSNPN and CDR2 SVGIG (reference sequence). Trimming stripped 1 base from V and 2 bases from J, with 11 bases between. The CDR3 length is 14 residues. DNA of the CDR3: TGTGCCTGGAGTGGGGGGGAAAGAAACACTGAAGCTTTCTTT. It codes for CAWSGGERNTEAFF.

The genes are TRBV7-2 and TRBJ1-1; a possible D gene is TRBD1 (5 bases). CDR1 is SGHTA and CDR2 is FQGNSA in the germline V gene. Trimming stripped 7 bases from V and 6 bases from J, with 12 bases between. This CDR3 region has 12 residues. The CDR3 DNA reads TGTGCCAGCATCCGGGGGGAGTCTGAAGCTTTCTTT. Its protein product is CASIRGESEAFF. Combining the CDR3 with reference TRBV7-2 and TRBJ1-1 gives the whole variable domain GAGVSQSPSNKVTEKGKDVELRCDPISGHTALYWYRQSLGQGLEFLIYFQGNSAPDKSGLPSDRFSAERTGGSVSTLTIQRTQQEDSAVYLCASIRGESEAFFGQGTRLTVV.

The V and J genes are TRBV5-1 and TRBJ1-1; D possibly corresponds to TRBD1 (5 bases). This CDR3 spans 15 amino acids. V shed 0 bases and J shed 0 bases, with 9 bases lying between them. Germline values: CDR1 SGHRS, CDR2 YFSETQ. For the CDR3, the DNA is TGCGCCAGCAGCTTGGGAGCAGGGATGAACACTGAAGCTTTCTTT. Its translation is CASSLGAGMNTEAFF.

As concerns this clone: The sample carries other DNA sequences with the same CDR3. The chain combines TRBV5-1 with TRBJ2-3; 10 bases agree with TRBD2. CDR3 length: 14 residues. V lost 2 bases and J lost 3; bases outside the gene matches: 0. CDR1 and CDR2 (germline): SGHRS, YFSETQ. The CDR3: CASSLLAGTDTQYF. CDR3 nucleotide sequence: TGCGCCAGCAGCTTACTAGCGGGAACAGATACGCAGTATTTT.

The V call is TRBV2, the J call TRBJ2-4; possible D gene TRBD2, 5 bases. CDR3 length: 13 residues. With 5 bases removed from V and 5 bases from J, the gap between germline ends came to 10 bases. CDR1 is SNHLY, CDR2 FYNNEI, per germline. CDR3 sequence (DNA): TGTGCCAGCAGTTCGGGAAACCAAAACATTCAGTACTTC. It encodes CASSSGNQNIQYF.

The rearrangement links TRBV5-5 to TRBJ1-2; perhaps TRBD1 as D (6 bases). In germline, CDR1 is SGHKS, CDR2 YYEKEE (reference sequence). The CDR3 totals 13 residues. The ends were cut back, 0 bases at V and 4 bases at J, with 7 bases in the middle. CDR3 loop: CASSLGTAYGYTF. The CDR3 DNA reads TGTGCCAGCAGCTTGGGGACAGCCTATGGCTACACCTTC.

In its sample, this clone was seen once. This rearrangement joins TRBV11-2 to TRBJ2-2; possibly TRBD1 or TRBD2 for D (5 bases each). CDR3 size: 16 residues. Trimming shortened V by 4 bases and J by 13 bases, and 25 bases separated the two germline ends. Germline values: CDR1 SGHAT, CDR2 FQNNGV. CDR3 nucleotide sequence: TGTGCCAGCAGCTCTCAGTGGCTCGGTGGGGACCAGTGGCTGTTTTTT. It yields the protein CASSSQWLGGDQWLFF.

This clone was seen more than once but under ten times. This sequence joins TRBV2 and TRBJ1-1; D is unclear. CDR1 and CDR2 from the germline V gene are SNHLY and FYNNEI. CDR3 length equals 14 residues. Trimming took off 8 bases at V and 5 bases at J, with 18 bases between the two ends. CDR3 bases: TGTGCCAGCCGTACCGACGGTTTGGGGACTGAAGCTTTCTTT. Its translation is CASRTDGLGTEAFF.

The chain combines TRBV18 with TRBJ2-7, with D possibly matching TRBD2 (6 bases). V gave up 8 bases and J gave up 6 bases, with 23 bases separating them. This CDR3 has 15 amino acids. Germline loops: CDR1 KGHSH, CDR2 LQKENI. CDR3 nucleotides: TGTGCCAGCACCCAATTCGTGGAGGGAAAGAGCGAGCAGTACTTC. Translating it yields CASTQFVEGKSEQYF.

The rearrangement links TRBV5-1 to TRBJ2-5; 7 bases map to TRBD2. V trimming: 4 bases; J trimming: 4 bases; junction bases outside the gene matches: 7. This CDR3 is 14 amino acids long. The V gene's germline CDR1 is SGHRS and CDR2 YFSETQ. The CDR3 loop is CASSLLAGVETQYF. The CDR3 DNA sequence: TGCGCCAGCAGCCTACTGGCGGGGGTAGAGACCCAGTACTTC.

V and J are TRBV6-6 and TRBJ1-1; D unclear. The CDR3 runs 14 residues. Germline V lookup: CDR1 MNHNY, CDR2 SVGAGI (reference sequence). V shed 2 bases and J shed 2 bases, with 9 bases lying between them. DNA of the CDR3: TGTGCCAGCAGTTACAGTGGAGTAAACACTGAAGCTTTCTTT. Its protein is CASSYSGVNTEAFF.

This clone appeared many times. The chain recombines TRBV28 with TRBJ1-5; 7 positions agree with TRBD1. The CDR3 is 14 amino acids. The V and J ends lost 5 bases and 8 bases, in that order; junction bases with no gene match: 9. CDR1 and CDR2 (germline): MDHEN, SYDVKM. The CDR3 DNA sequence: TGTGCCAGCAGTGTCCGGGACAGAATCAAGCCCCAGCATTTT. Protein sequence: CASSVRDRIKPQHF.

The chain uses TRBV5-1 and TRBJ1-2; D is ambiguous. Trimming took off 0 bases at V and 1 base at J, with 10 bases between the two ends. The CDR3 has 15 amino acids. Germline values: CDR1 SGHRS, CDR2 YFSETQ. CDR3 in DNA: TGCGCCAGCAGCTTGGTTGGCGGATTTAACTATGGCTACACCTTC. As protein: CASSLVGGFNYGYTF.